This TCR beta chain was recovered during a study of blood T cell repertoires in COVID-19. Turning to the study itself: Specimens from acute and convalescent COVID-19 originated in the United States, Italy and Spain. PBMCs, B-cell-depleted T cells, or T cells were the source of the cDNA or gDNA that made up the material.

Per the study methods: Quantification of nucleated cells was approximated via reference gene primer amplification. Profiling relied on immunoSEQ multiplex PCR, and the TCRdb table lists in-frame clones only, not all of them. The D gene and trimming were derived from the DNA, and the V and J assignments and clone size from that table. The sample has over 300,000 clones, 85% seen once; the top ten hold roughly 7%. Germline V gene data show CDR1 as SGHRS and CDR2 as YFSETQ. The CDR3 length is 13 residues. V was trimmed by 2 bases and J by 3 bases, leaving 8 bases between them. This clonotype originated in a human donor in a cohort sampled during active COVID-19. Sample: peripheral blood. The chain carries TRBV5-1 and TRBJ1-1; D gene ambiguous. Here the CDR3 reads CASSLSSDTEAFF. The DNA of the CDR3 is TGCGCCAGCAGCTTAAGTTCGGACACTGAAGCTTTCTTT.